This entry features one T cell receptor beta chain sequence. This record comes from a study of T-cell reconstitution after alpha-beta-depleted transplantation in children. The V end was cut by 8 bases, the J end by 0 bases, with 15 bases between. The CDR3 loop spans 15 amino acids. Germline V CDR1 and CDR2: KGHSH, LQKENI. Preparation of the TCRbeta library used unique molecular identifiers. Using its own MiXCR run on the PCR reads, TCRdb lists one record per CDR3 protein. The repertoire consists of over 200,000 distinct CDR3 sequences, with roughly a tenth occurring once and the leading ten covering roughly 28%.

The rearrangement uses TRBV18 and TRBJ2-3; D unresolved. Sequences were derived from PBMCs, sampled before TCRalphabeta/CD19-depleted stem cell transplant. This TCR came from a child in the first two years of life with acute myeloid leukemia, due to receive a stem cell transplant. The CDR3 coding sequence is TGTGCCAGCGCCTCTGGACGGCCCAGCACAGATACGCAGTATTTT. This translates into CASASGRPSTDTQYF.